This TCR beta chain was identified in a study of blood T cell repertoires in COVID-19. About the study: The cDNA or gDNA used as material had been derived from T cells, B-cell-depleted T cells, or PBMCs.

This table comes from immunoSEQ multiplex PCR, and its TCRdb copy is limited to in-frame clones, with some not included. This sample yields 150,000 to 200,000 clones, of which roughly four fifths are seen a single time; around 20% belongs to the top ten. The CDR3 has 19 amino acids. Germline V lookup: CDR1 SGHVS, CDR2 FNYEAQ. After removal of 5 bases from V and 3 bases from J, the junction contained 16 bases not matched to a gene. V is TRBV7-6 and J is TRBJ2-5; 12 bases agree with TRBD2. Sequencing was performed on peripheral blood. This sequence originates from a woman aged 80 or older with acute or convalescent COVID-19. The CDR3: CASSTRLSSGRAVEETQYF. CDR3 DNA sequence: TGTGCCAGCAGCACACGTTTGTCTAGCGGGAGGGCCGTTGAAGAGACCCAGTACTTC.